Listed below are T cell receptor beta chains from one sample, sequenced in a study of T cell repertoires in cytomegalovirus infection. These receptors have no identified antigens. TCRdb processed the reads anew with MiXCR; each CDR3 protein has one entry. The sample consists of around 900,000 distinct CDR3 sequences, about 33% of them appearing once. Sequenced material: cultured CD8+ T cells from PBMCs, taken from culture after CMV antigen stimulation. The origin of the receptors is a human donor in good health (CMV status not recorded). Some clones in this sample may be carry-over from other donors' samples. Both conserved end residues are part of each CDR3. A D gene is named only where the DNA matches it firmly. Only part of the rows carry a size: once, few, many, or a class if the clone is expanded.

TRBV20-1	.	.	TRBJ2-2	CSAFVGGGELFF	TGCAGTGCATTCGTGGGGGGCGGGGAGCTGTTTTTT
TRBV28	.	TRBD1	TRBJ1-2	CATLPRQGGPTNYGYTF	TGTGCCACCTTACCTCGACAGGGGGGACCTACTAACTATGGCTACACCTTC
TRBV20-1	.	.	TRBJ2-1	CSARDNKDGEQFF	TGCAGTGCTAGAGATAACAAGGACGGGGAGCAGTTCTTC
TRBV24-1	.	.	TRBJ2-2	CATSDSGQRNTGELFF	TGTGCCACCAGTGATTCTGGACAGAGGAACACCGGGGAGCTGTTTTTT
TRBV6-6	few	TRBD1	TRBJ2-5	CASSIPGTGEGPQVETQYF	TGTGCCAGCAGTATCCCCGGGACAGGGGAAGGACCACAAGTTGAGACCCAGTACTTC
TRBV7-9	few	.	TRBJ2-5	CASSTWTDQETQYF	TGTGCCAGCAGCACCTGGACAGACCAAGAGACCCAGTACTTC
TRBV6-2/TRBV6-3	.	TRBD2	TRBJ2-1	CASSPLAGERNEQFF	TGTGCCAGCAGTCCCCTAGCGGGGGAGCGGAATGAGCAGTTCTTC
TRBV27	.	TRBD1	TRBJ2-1	CASRFGTEGNEQFF	TGTGCCAGTCGCTTCGGGACAGAGGGCAATGAGCAGTTCTTC
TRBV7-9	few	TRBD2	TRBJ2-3	CASSPTSGYTDTQYF	TGTGCCAGCAGCCCAACTAGCGGTTACACAGATACGCAGTATTTT
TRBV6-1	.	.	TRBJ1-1	CASSEVYVIGGVNTEAFF	TGTGCCAGCAGTGAAGTATACGTTATCGGAGGGGTAAACACTGAAGCTTTCTTT
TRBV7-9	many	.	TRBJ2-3	CASSSSDWDTQYF	TGTGCCAGCAGCTCCTCGGACTGGGATACGCAGTATTTT
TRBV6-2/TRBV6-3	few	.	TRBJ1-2	CASIGNYGYTF	TGTGCCAGCATTGGTAACTATGGCTACACCTTC
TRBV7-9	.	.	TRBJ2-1	CASSLRSGAYNEQFF	TGTGCCAGCAGCCTAAGATCAGGGGCCTACAATGAGCAGTTCTTC
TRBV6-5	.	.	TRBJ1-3	CASSYSRSSGNTIYF	TGTGCCAGCAGTTACTCGCGGAGCTCTGGAAACACCATATATTTT
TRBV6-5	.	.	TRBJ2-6	CASSFFRGGANVLTF	TGTGCCAGCAGTTTTTTCAGGGGTGGGGCCAACGTCCTGACTTTC
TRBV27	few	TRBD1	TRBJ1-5	CASSTGEGQPQHF	TGTGCCAGCTCTACAGGGGAGGGTCAGCCCCAGCATTTT
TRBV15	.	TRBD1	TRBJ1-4	CATRDRVEFGTGYFRNEKLFF	TGTGCCACCAGGGACAGAGTGGAATTTGGGACAGGTTACTTTCGTAATGAAAAACTGTTTTTT
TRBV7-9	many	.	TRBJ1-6	CASSLGGAGGNSPLHF	TGTGCCAGCAGCTTAGGGGGAGCGGGTGGAAATTCACCCCTCCACTTT
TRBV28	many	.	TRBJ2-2	CASSSRALSNTGELFF	TGTGCCAGCAGTTCGAGGGCCCTTTCGAACACCGGGGAGCTGTTTTTT
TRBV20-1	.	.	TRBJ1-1	CSARDTRDTEAFF	TGCAGTGCTAGAGATACAAGGGACACTGAAGCTTTCTTT
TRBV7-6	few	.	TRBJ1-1	CASSLMRWRNRSGPEAFF	TGTGCCAGCAGCTTAATGCGGTGGCGGAACCGTTCAGGTCCCGAAGCTTTCTTT
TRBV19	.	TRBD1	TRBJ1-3	CASSIPGQGSSGNTIYF	TGTGCCAGTAGTATACCGGGACAGGGTTCTTCTGGAAACACCATATATTTT
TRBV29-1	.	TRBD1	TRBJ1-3	CSARTGWSGEDSGNTIYF	TGCAGCGCCCGGACAGGTTGGAGTGGAGAGGACTCTGGAAACACCATATATTTT
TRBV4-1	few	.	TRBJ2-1	CASSHPGGPHNEQFF	TGCGCCAGCAGCCACCCAGGGGGGCCGCACAATGAGCAGTTCTTC
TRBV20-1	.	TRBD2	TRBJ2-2	CSARESGGRTGELFF	TGCAGTGCTAGGGAAAGCGGGGGAAGAACCGGGGAGCTGTTTTTT
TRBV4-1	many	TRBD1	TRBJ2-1	CASSQLWTGGFEQFF	TGCGCCAGCAGCCAACTCTGGACAGGGGGGTTTGAGCAGTTCTTC
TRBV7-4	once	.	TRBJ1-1	CVSSKVLGRGTEAFF	TGTGTCAGCAGCAAAGTATTAGGTCGGGGAACTGAAGCTTTCTTT
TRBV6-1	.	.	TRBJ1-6	CASSEEDRRNSPLHF	TGTGCCAGCAGTGAAGAGGACAGAAGAAATTCACCCCTCCACTTT
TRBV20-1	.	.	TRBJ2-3	CSAPGSDTQYF	TGCAGTGCTCCAGGATCAGATACGCAGTATTTT
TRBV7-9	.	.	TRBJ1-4	CASSLELATNEKLFF	TGTGCCAGCAGCTTAGAACTTGCAACTAATGAAAAACTGTTTTTT
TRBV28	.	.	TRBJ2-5	CASAHRRGGQETQYF	TGTGCCAGCGCCCACCGGAGGGGTGGTCAAGAGACCCAGTACTTC
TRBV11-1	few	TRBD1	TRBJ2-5	CASSLVPGQGDLETQYF	TGTGCCAGCAGCTTAGTCCCGGGACAGGGAGACTTGGAGACCCAGTACTTC
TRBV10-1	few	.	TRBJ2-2	CASSELLTGELFF	TGCGCCAGCAGTGAGCTCTTAACCGGGGAGCTGTTTTTT
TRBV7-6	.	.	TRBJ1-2	CASSWAGGRENYGYTF	TGTGCCAGCAGCTGGGCCGGGGGGCGCGAAAACTATGGCTACACCTTC
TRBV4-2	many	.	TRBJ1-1	CASSQELLGRDPTFF	TGTGCCAGCAGCCAAGAACTCTTAGGGCGGGACCCAACTTTCTTT
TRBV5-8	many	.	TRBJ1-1	CASHLGAYTQTNTEAFF	TGTGCCAGCCATCTGGGGGCTTACACCCAAACTAACACTGAAGCTTTCTTT
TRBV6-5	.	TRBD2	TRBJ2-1	CASSPTSGGAQEQFF	TGTGCCAGCAGTCCAACTAGCGGGGGGGCTCAGGAGCAGTTCTTC
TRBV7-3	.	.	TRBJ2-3	CASSLICSGEDTDTQYF	TGTGCCAGCAGCTTAATATGCTCGGGGGAAGACACAGATACGCAGTATTTT
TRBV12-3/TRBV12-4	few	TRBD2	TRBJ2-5	CASHSGLAGGQETQYF	TGTGCCAGTCATTCCGGGCTAGCGGGGGGGCAAGAGACCCAGTACTTC
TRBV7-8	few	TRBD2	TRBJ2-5	CASSSGTSGGPQETQYF	TGTGCCAGCAGCTCCGGGACTAGCGGGGGACCCCAAGAGACCCAGTACTTC
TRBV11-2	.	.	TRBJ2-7	CASSLGHVSAYEQYF	TGTGCCAGCAGCTTGGGACACGTAAGTGCCTACGAGCAGTACTTC
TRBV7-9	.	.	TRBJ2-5	CASSEQRFQETQYF	TGTGCCAGCAGCGAACAGCGATTCCAAGAGACCCAGTACTTC
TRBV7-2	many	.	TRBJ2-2	CASSGIPAGELFF	TGTGCCAGCAGCGGTATCCCGGCCGGGGAGCTGTTTTTT